This T cell receptor (beta chain) was sequenced in a study of cytotoxic CD8 clonotypes in ibrutinib-treated CLL. The overall study: Partial responses numbered some 25 and complete responses 2; after a median around 70 months, around 14 stayed remitted and some twelve progressed. Samples showed on average about 260,000 productive templates and more than 75,000 productive rearrangements.

The V and J ends lost 7 bases and 4 bases, in that order; junction bases with no gene match: 5. The V gene's germline CDR1 is MNHNY and CDR2 SVGAGI (reference sequence). The CDR3 loop spans 14 amino acids. Overall study findings and caveats: Against age-matched healthy donors, baseline clonality ran higher and tracked circulating CD8+ T-cell counts. A rise in clonality was seen at ibrutinib response, and a fall back toward baseline was seen at progression.

TCRdb's table, derived via immunoSEQ multiplex PCR, lists solely in-frame clones and lacks some. The repertoire holds fewer than 25,000 clones, roughly four fifths seen once, with about 7.2% in the top ten. This clone came up a few times. No antigen is known for it. The origin of this receptor is a human donor with chronic lymphocytic leukemia. The genes are TRBV6-6 and TRBJ1-5; 9 bases agree with TRBD1. The source material was PBMCs, sampled before ibrutinib treatment. The CDR3, as DNA: TGTGCCAGCACCTCCGGGACAGGGAATCAGCCCCAGCATTTT. This encodes CASTSGTGNQPQHF.